Below, 16 T cell receptor beta chains from the same sample are listed, as sequenced in a study of T cells in Graves' hyperthyroidism and ophthalmopathy. Using RNA transcripts as the source, TCR beta CDR3 regions were amplified. The TCR CDR3 first-round RT-PCR relied on the HTBI primer set. Each CDR3 protein gets one entry after TCRdb re-called the multiplex PCR reads with MiXCR. The data contain about 480,000 distinct CDR3 sequences, about an eighth of them seen just once; the ten biggest clones take up less than 20%. Sample: blood. The origin of the receptors is a young woman with Graves' hyperthyroidism.

The gene calls are TRBV25-1 and TRBJ2-6; either TRBD1 or TRBD2 may fit D (5 bases each). The germline gives CDR1 MGHDK, CDR2 SYGVNS. This CDR3 is 15 amino acids long. The V and J ends lost 7 bases and 0 bases respectively, with 10 bases between them. CDR3 sequence: CASTPGRSGANVLTF. The DNA for the CDR3 is TGTGCCAGCACCCCGGGGCGCTCTGGGGCCAACGTCCTGACTTTC.

This clonotype was seen repeatedly, ten times or more. V and J are TRBV7-2 and TRBJ1-4; tentative D call: TRBD1 (5 bases). This CDR3 comprises 15 residues. Between the trimmed V and J ends, which lost 6 bases and 7 bases, there was a span of 18 bases. Germline V lookup: CDR1 SGHTA, CDR2 FQGNSA. The CDR3 nucleotides read TGTGCCAGCAGTTTACGGGACTCCAACATTGAAAAACTGTTTTTT. This gives the protein CASSLRDSNIEKLFF.

This clonotype was observed a handful of times. The chain employs TRBV7-9 and TRBJ2-5, with D maybe TRBD1 (5 bases). The V gene's germline CDR1 is SEHNR and CDR2 FQNEAQ (reference sequence). Trimming took off 5 bases at V and 4 bases at J, with 11 bases between the two ends. The CDR3 consists of 13 residues. The CDR3 region is CASSKGVPETQYF. In DNA form, the CDR3 reads TGTGCCAGCAGCAAAGGGGTTCCAGAGACCCAGTACTTC.

This clonotype was recorded at least ten times. The chain links TRBV13 to TRBJ2-7; tentatively, D is TRBD2 (6 bases). Germline CDR1 reads PRHDT; CDR2 reads FYEKMQ (reference sequence). V was trimmed by 2 bases and J by 5 bases, leaving 10 bases between them. CDR3 length equals 13 residues. The CDR3 region has the DNA TGTGCCAGCAGCTTAACGGGAGCGAACGAGCAGTACTTC. Protein product: CASSLTGANEQYF.

This clonotype was counted many times. The chain links TRBV3-1 to TRBJ1-5; the D is unclear. CDR1 LGHDT and CDR2 YNNKEL come from the germline V gene (reference sequence). The CDR3 is 13 residues long. Trimming took off 1 base at V and 5 bases at J, with 6 bases between the two ends. CDR3 loop: CASSQGTDQPQHF. The CDR3 bases are TGTGCCAGCAGCCAAGGAACGGATCAGCCCCAGCATTTT.

This clonotype was seen at least ten times. The V call is TRBV7-3, the J call TRBJ2-2; no clear D gene. Between the trimmed V and J ends, which lost 5 bases and 1 base, there was a span of 11 bases. This CDR3 comprises 15 residues. Germline CDR1 is SGHTA and CDR2 is FQGTGA. This CDR3 is CASSRTWGNTGELFF. CDR3 DNA sequence: TGTGCCAGCAGCCGAACGTGGGGGAACACCGGGGAGCTGTTTTTT. Using reference TRBV7-3 and TRBJ2-2 for the parts outside the CDR3, the full variable domain is GAGVSQTPSNKVTEKGKYVELRCDPISGHTALYWYRQSLGQGPEFLIYFQGTGAADDSGLPNDRFFAVRPEGSVSTLKIQRTERGDSAVYLCASSRTWGNTGELFFGEGSRLTVL.

This clonotype was counted ten times or more. The germline gene is not matched at one end of the junction; a read error may be the cause. The V gene is TRBV27, the J gene TRBJ1-2; D is perhaps TRBD1 (6 bases). Germline values: CDR1 MNHEY, CDR2 SMNVEV (reference sequence). The CDR3 loop spans 13 amino acids. Here the CDR3 reads CASSFVGGDGHTF. For the CDR3, the DNA is TGTGCCAGCAGTTTTGTAGGGGGAGATGGCCACACCTTC.

This clonotype was counted at least ten times. The V call is TRBV7-3, the J call TRBJ2-1; 15 nucleotides match TRBD2. The J segment lost 2 bases and the V segment lost 1 base, leaving 9 bases of the junction unmatched. Germline CDR1 SGHTA, CDR2 FQGTGA. This CDR3 is 20 amino acids long. The CDR3 protein is CASSLKGGLAGGNTYNEQFF. The CDR3 DNA reads as TGTGCCAGCAGCTTAAAAGGCGGACTAGCGGGAGGGAACACCTACAATGAGCAGTTCTTC.

This clonotype was found a few times. The genes are TRBV6-1 and TRBJ2-2, with D tentatively TRBD1 (6 bases). V was pared by 8 bases and J by 6 bases, with 13 bases between. This CDR3 is 13 amino acids long. The germline V gene has CDR1 MNHNS and CDR2 SASEGT. The CDR3 loop is CASVGTLAGELFF. Here the CDR3 DNA reads TGTGCCAGCGTTGGGACACTCGCCGGGGAGCTGTTTTTT.

The chain is built from TRBV19 and TRBJ2-1; 7 positions match TRBD2. The DNA matches TRBJ2-7 better at its end, which makes the J call doubtful. CDR1 is LNHDA and CDR2 is SQIVND in the germline V gene (reference sequence). This CDR3 region has 15 residues. The CDR3 bases are TGTGCCAGTAGTATAAAGGCGGGAGCCTACAATGAGCAGTACGTC. This encodes CASSIKAGAYNEQYV.

This clonotype was observed a handful of times. The V call is TRBV4-1, the J call TRBJ1-1, with no clear D. The germline V gene has CDR1 MGHRA and CDR2 YSYEKL. There are 15 residues in the CDR3. The V end lost 1 base, the J end lost 1 base, and 10 bases lay between the germline ends. Written as DNA, the CDR3 is TGCGCCAGCAGCCAAGGCTCTCAGAGGAACACTGAAGCTTTCTTT. Translated: CASSQGSQRNTEAFF.

V gene TRBV12-3 or TRBV12-4 combines with J gene TRBJ2-1; D is unclear. The ends were cut back, 1 base at V and 0 bases at J, with 10 bases in the middle. The CDR3 totals 16 residues. The CDR3 DNA sequence: TGTGCCAGCAGTTTAGGGCCCATCAGCTCCTACAATGAGCAGTTCTTC. Translating gives CASSLGPISSYNEQFF.

Concerning this clonotype itself: This may come from a read error, since a much larger clone is one base off. The chain links TRBV11-3 to TRBJ1-1; D remains ambiguous. Germline CDR1 SGHNT, CDR2 YENEEA. The CDR3 totals 12 residues. The CDR3 region has the DNA TGTGCCGGCAGCTATGAGAGCACTGAAGCTTTCTTT. This codes for CAGSYESTEAFF.

Many counts were recorded for this clonotype. The chain joins TRBV12-3 or TRBV12-4 to TRBJ2-1; TRBD2 agrees at 7 bases. V lost 3 bases to trimming and J lost 4 bases; unmatched junction nucleotides: 9. The CDR3 extends over 16 amino acids. The chain's CDR3 is CASSLGGIGIYNEQFF. CDR3 bases: TGTGCCAGCAGTTTGGGGGGGATAGGGATTTACAATGAGCAGTTCTTC.

This clonotype was picked up many times. The chain couples TRBV24-1 to TRBJ2-3; 9 bases match TRBD1. The junction had 16 bases not matched to a gene; V was cut back by 4 bases and J by 3 bases. Germline CDR1 reads KGHDR; CDR2 reads SFDVKD. This CDR3 is built from 19 residues. The chain's CDR3 is CATSDPMGTGNIVTDTQYF. CDR3 in DNA: TGTGCCACCAGTGACCCTATGGGGACAGGGAACATCGTAACAGATACGCAGTATTTT.

This clonotype was recorded many times. The CDR3 spells CASSPISGRAYNEQFF. The CDR3 region has the DNA TGTGCCAGCAGCCCAATTAGCGGGAGGGCCTACAATGAGCAGTTCTTC. The chain combines TRBV11-2 with TRBJ2-1; the match to TRBD2 covers 11 bases. This CDR3 region has 16 residues. The ends lost 5 bases at V and 2 bases at J; junction bases unmatched: 5. Germline V gene data show CDR1 as SGHAT and CDR2 as FQNNGV.